One T cell receptor beta chain is described in this entry. The data stem from a study of CD8 T cells in Susac syndrome. A quantity of roughly 0.5 to 1 ug RNA underwent reverse transcription using random hexamers. TCRdb re-analysed the immunoSEQ multiplex PCR reads in MiXCR, keeping a single row per CDR3 protein. The sample includes about 150,000 distinct CDR3 sequences, about 95% of them seen just once. The T cells that were sequenced for TCR beta were CD8+ and CD4+ cells from blood. Sequences were obtained from CD8+ T cells from PBMCs. This TCR came from a human donor with multiple sclerosis.

CDR3: CASSYGGPSPLHF. Here the CDR3 DNA reads TGTGCCAGCAGTTACGGGGGACCTTCACCCCTCCACTTT. J is TRBJ1-6 and V is TRBV6-5; TRBD1 might be the D (5 bases). Per the germline V gene, CDR1 is MNHEY and CDR2 is SVGAGI. Trimming took off 2 bases at V and 9 bases at J, with 8 bases between the two ends. This CDR3 spans 13 amino acids.